Following are 3 T cell receptor beta chains from one sample sequenced in a study of beta chain features in type 1 diabetes. cDNA synthesis used the whole RNA isolate, giving expressed TCRB sequences. Method: immunoSEQ multiplex PCR; TCRdb's copy keeps in-frame clones and lacks some. The sample contains around 330,000 clones, 8% to 13% of which appear only once. What was sequenced was naive CD4+ T cells from blood. The receptors were gathered from a woman aged 25-40 years in good health.

The gene calls are TRBV29-1 and TRBJ1-1; tentative D call: TRBD1 (5 bases). The germline gives CDR1 SQVTM, CDR2 ANQGSEA. The CDR3 has 15 residues. Trimming shortened V by 4 bases and J by 5 bases, and 20 bases separated the two germline ends. The CDR3 coding sequence is TGCAGCGTTGGGGAATGGGAGGGTGGGGGGACTGAAGCTTTCTTT. As protein: CSVGEWEGGGTEAFF. The full variable domain, completed using reference TRBV29-1 and TRBJ1-1, is SAVISQKPSRDICQRGTSLTIQCQVDSQVTMMFWYRQQPGQSLTLIATANQGSEATYESGFVIDKFPISRPNLTFSTLTVSNMSPEDSSIYLCSVGEWEGGGTEAFFGQGTRLTVV.

This clone was seen more than once but under ten times. The gene calls are TRBV18 and TRBJ1-2, with 7 bases that match TRBD1. The germline V gene encodes CDR1 KGHSH and CDR2 LQKENI. V was pared by 3 bases and J by 4 bases, with 11 bases of the junction left unmatched. The CDR3 has 16 residues. This chain's CDR3 is CASSPSAGTAIYGYTF. CDR3 coding DNA: TGTGCCAGCTCACCCTCGGCCGGGACAGCGATCTATGGCTACACCTTC.

V usage is TRBV5-4 and J usage is TRBJ2-5, with D perhaps matching TRBD1 (6 bases). The CDR3 covers 14 residues. V was shortened by 1 base and J by 4 bases, with 11 bases between the two germline ends. CDR1 is SGHNT and CDR2 is YYREEE in the germline V gene (reference sequence). CDR3 bases: TGTGCCAGCAGCTTGTTTTCAGGGGTAGAGACCCAGTACTTC. Its translation: CASSLFSGVETQYF.